The sequence of this T cell receptor (beta chain) was determined in a study of CD8+ T cells in alopecia areata. Study summary: Oral tofacitinib (5 to 10 mg twice daily) was administered to treated patients. General observations from the study: Mouse data revealed clearer TCR sharing than patient data did, a gap possibly tied to HLA. Scalp lesions, especially in alopecia totalis/universalis, had higher clonality than normal scalp.

Starting from PBMCs, sorting isolated CD4+ and CD8+ T cells. Extracted from the samples, RNA was reverse transcribed into cDNA to serve as the sequencing template. The assay was immunoSEQ multiplex PCR, and TCRdb's table has in-frame clones only and misses some. The sample records about 150,000 clones, around 47% being singletons. This clone appeared once. Antigen unknown. Trimming shortened V by 7 bases and J by 2 bases, and 14 bases separated the two germline ends. CDR1 and CDR2 from the germline V gene are SQVTM and ANQGSEA. The CDR3 length is 13 residues. The chain links TRBV29-1 to TRBJ1-2, with D perhaps matching TRBD1 (5 bases). This clonotype was sampled from a human donor with alopecia areata. Sequencing was performed on CD4+ T cells sorted from blood. CDR3 protein: CSAPAGTNYGYTF. Here the CDR3 DNA reads TGCAGCGCGCCTGCTGGGACCAACTATGGCTACACCTTC.